This TCR beta chain was obtained from a study of Ad26.COV2.S vaccination and SARS-CoV-2 variants (dated by TCRdb to about 2021). Context from the whole study: Vaccine-arm donors were drawn from COV1001, a multicentre, randomized, double-blind, placebo-controlled phase I-IIa trial of Ad26.COV2.S in healthy adults. Ad26.COV2.S was administered intramuscularly at a dose of 5x10^10 or 1x10^11 viral particles, either as one shot or as two shots given 56 days apart. TCRbeta repertoire sequencing was used to assess the specificity and breadth of SARS-CoV-2-reactive T cell receptors after Ad26.COV2.S vaccination. A total of approximately 32 samples were included in the TCR-sequenced set, comprising around 20 Ad26.COV2.S vaccine recipients, 5 placebo recipients and 8 SARS-CoV-2 convalescent individuals. Trial participants were randomized into five groups of five, in which low-dose or high-dose Ad26.COV2.S was given once or twice, or placebo was given on both occasions. Throughout the experiments and outcome assessment, investigators stayed blinded to trial group allocation. Broader findings and caveats from the paper: Ad26.COV2.S recipients had higher spike-specific TCR breadth than placebo recipients (P = 0.0014). The authors noted that total T cell responses may have been underestimated by the TCR breadth and depth analyses. Comparing responses between vaccine doses or regimens was not something the study was powered to do. Substantial breadth of spike-specific CD8+ and CD4+ T cell responses was reported after vaccination. Comparable non-spike TCR breadth was observed between vaccine and placebo recipients, consistent with only spike being contained in the vaccine.

To note about this clone: It has no known antigen specificity. It has no much larger one-base neighbor in the sample; base qualities were not kept.

The immunoSEQ Assay was used to sequence TCRbeta CDR3 regions. After extraction, genomic DNA underwent amplification by bias-controlled multiplex PCR, followed by high-throughput sequencing. Turning to the authors' computational methods: To quantify the absolute abundance of every unique TCRbeta CDR3 region, sequences were collapsed and filtered. T cell fraction was estimated by normalization of TCRbeta template counts to usable DNA, with usable DNA being measured through amplification of reference genes present in all nucleated cells. Repertoire TCRs were annotated as SARS-CoV-2-specific by exact matching of V gene, CDR3 amino acid sequence and J gene to a known reactive TCR set. MIRA supplied the reference SARS-CoV-2 TCR set, which was filtered for enrichment in COVID-19-positive ImmuneCODE repertoires so that public or cross-reactive TCRs were removed. Drawing on the MIRA antigens, annotated TCRs were analysed further at the level of specific ORF or position within ORF. Breadth was defined as the number of annotated unique rearrangements divided by the total number of unique productive rearrangements, and depth was defined as the summed frequency of the annotated unique rearrangements. TCR breadth was compared between groups using two-sided Wilcoxon rank-sum tests. TCRdb provides this immuneACCESS table in a form limited to in-frame rearrangements. Some clones are lacking; in checked studies, under half of them reflect an unresolved V gene, and why the rest are absent is not known. V and J calls and clone size are given by that table; D and trimming were obtained from the DNA. For this sample there are some 290,000 clones; approximately 86% appear just once. About 2.1% of the sample goes to the ten largest clones.

The CDR3 starts with the cysteine, ends with the phenylalanine, and has 11 residues. Only CDR3 DNA remains: 33 bases, in frame from the first base. V sheds 3 bases and J sheds 5 bases, leaving 7 bases between their ends. CDR1 and CDR2 (SQVTM, ANQGSEA) derive from the germline V gene. In light of the paper, this sample's treatment or condition label describes: around 19 received Ad26.COV2.S at low or high dose, single or two shots; a few received placebo; per-sample allocation not given. Repertoires of vaccine and placebo recipients were sequenced from samples collected on day 63 after the first injection. In Cohort 1b, about two dozen adults aged 18-55 years were enrolled at a single site in Boston, USA, between 29 July and 7 August 2020. As a vaccine, Ad26.COV2.S was a replication-incompetent adenovirus type 26 vector that expressed a prefusion-stabilized SARS-CoV-2 spike protein derived from the original Wuhan strain.

This TCR was recovered from a person aged 18-60 years who received the Ad26.COV2.S COVID-19 vaccine or a placebo. The chain is encoded by TRBV29-1 joined to TRBJ2-5; matching of 5 bases hints at TRBD1 as the D gene. Sample: peripheral blood, taken in a trial of Ad26.COV2.S vaccine versus placebo. The sequenced DNA: TGCAGCGTTGATCAGGGTGAGACCCAGTACTTC. It translates to CSVDQGETQYF.